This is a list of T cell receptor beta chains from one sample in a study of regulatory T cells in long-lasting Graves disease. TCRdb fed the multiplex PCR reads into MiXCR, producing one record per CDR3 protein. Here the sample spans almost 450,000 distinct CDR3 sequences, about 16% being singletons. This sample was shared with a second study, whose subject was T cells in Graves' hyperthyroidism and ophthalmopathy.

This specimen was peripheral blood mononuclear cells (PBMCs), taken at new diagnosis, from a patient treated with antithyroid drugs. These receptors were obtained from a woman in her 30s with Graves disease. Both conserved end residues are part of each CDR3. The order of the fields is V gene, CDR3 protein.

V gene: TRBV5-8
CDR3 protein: CASRGPGGYEQYF

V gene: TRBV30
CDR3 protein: CAWSGEGSNSPLHF

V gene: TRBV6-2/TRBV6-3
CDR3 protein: CASSYTYITSGMYNEQFF

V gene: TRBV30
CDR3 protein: CAWSAYIPLRGQGWDGYTF

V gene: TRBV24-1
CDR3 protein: CATSDSTWTGALNTEAFF

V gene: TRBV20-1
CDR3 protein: CSAFGPRGSYNEQFF

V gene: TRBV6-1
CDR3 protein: CASTERDREGTGELFF

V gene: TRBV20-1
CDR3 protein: CSARDRGQGAEQYF

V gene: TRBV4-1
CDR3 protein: CASSQTGLGNQETQYF

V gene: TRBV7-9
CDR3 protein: CASRSDIVPSYEQYF

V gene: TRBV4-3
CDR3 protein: CASSLGRDSTYEQYF

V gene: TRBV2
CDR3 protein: CASRTGTGEETQYF

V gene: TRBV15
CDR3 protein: CATSRSRDRAVTGELFF

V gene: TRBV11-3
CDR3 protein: CASSSLAGDNEQFF

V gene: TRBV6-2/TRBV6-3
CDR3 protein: CASSYFSEQYF

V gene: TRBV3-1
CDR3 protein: CASSPQPGTGTYEQYF

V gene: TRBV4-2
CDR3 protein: CASSRQVQGLNEKLFF

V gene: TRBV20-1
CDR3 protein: CSASLILVRGTDTQYF

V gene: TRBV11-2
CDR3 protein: CASSLTGEFHGSDF

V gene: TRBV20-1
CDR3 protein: CSAPEREWDEQFF

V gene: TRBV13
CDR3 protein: CASSFGAEQNTEAFF

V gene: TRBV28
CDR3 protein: CASTTVSGKTTYNEQFF

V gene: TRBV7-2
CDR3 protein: CASSLVVGGYGYTF